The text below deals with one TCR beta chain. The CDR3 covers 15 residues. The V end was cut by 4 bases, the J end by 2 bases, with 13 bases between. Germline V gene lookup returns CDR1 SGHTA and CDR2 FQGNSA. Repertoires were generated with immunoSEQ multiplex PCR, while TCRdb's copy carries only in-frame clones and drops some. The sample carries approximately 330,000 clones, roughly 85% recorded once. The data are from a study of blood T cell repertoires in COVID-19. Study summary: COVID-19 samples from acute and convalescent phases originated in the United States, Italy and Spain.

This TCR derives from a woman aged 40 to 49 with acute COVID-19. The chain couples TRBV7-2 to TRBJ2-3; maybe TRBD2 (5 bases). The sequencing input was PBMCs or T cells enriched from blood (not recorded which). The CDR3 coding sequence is TGTGCCAGCAGCTCCCGGGCGGGCTACACAGATACGCAGTATTTT. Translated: CASSSRAGYTDTQYF.